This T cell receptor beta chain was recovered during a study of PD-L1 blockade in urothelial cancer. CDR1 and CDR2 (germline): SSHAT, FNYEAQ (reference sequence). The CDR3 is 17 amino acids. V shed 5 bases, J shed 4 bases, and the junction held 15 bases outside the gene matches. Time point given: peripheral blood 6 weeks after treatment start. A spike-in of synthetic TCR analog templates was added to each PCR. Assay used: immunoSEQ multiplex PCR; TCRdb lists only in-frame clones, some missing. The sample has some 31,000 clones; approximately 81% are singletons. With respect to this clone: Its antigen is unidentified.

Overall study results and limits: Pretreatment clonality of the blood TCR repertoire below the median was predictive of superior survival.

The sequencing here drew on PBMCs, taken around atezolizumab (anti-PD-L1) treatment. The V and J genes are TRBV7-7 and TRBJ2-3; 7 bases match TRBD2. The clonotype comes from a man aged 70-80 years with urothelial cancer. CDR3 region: CASSLGRAGRPPDTQYF. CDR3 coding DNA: TGTGCCAGCAGCCTCGGTCGAGCGGGACGTCCCCCAGATACGCAGTATTTT.